Listed below are T cell receptor beta chains from one sample, sequenced in a study of blood T cell repertoires in COVID-19. Here immunoSEQ multiplex PCR was the method, and the copy in TCRdb shows in-frame clones only, minus some. The sample has about 40,000 clones; roughly 88% are singletons. Material for sequencing was peripheral blood. The receptors derive from a woman between 65 and 79 years old with acute or convalescent COVID-19. Both conserved end residues are part of each CDR3. The D gene is left open where the match is weak. Where a row states a size, it is once, few, many or the class of an expanded clone; other rows omit it.

v_gene,j_gene,d_gene,abundance,CDR3nt,CDR3aa
TRBV7-9,TRBJ1-1,.,.,TGTGCCAGCAGCTTAGACCAGGGTAGCACTGAAGCTTTCTTT,CASSLDQGSTEAFF
TRBV30,TRBJ2-2,.,.,TGTGCCTGGAGTGTACAGCTCACCGGGGAGCTGTTTTTT,CAWSVQLTGELFF
TRBV5-4,TRBJ1-2,.,.,TGTGCCAGCAGCTCCCTCTCGGGACAAGGGGGATACTATGGCTACACCTTC,CASSSLSGQGGYYGYTF
TRBV6-5,TRBJ2-5,TRBD1,.,TGTGCCAGCACCCCGACAGGGGGCCGCGAGACCCAGTACTTC,CASTPTGGRETQYF
TRBV19,TRBJ2-6,TRBD1,.,TGTGCCAGTAGTATAGATCGACAGGGAACGGGGTCTGGGGCCAACGTCCTGACTTTC,CASSIDRQGTGSGANVLTF
TRBV12-3/TRBV12-4,TRBJ1-4,.,.,TGTGCCAGCAGAAAACAGGATTTTGAAAAACTGTTTTTT,CASRKQDFEKLFF
TRBV7-3,TRBJ1-2,.,.,TGTGCCAGCAGTCCCGGACAGTGGGAAGGCGGCTACACCTTC,CASSPGQWEGGYTF
TRBV30,TRBJ2-5,TRBD1,.,TGTGCCTGGAGTTATTACGGGACAGGGTCTGAGACCCAGTACTTC,CAWSYYGTGSETQYF
TRBV10-2,TRBJ2-3,TRBD2,.,TGCGCCAGCATGGCTAGCGGGGGGTTCTGGGATGGGGATACGCAGTATTTT,CASMASGGFWDGDTQYF
TRBV5-1,TRBJ2-5,TRBD2,.,TGCGCCAGCAGCTTGGCGGGAGGGGGAGAGACCCAGTACTTC,CASSLAGGGETQYF
TRBV5-3,TRBJ2-3,TRBD1,.,TGTGCCAGAAGCCAGGACAGGGGCACAGATACGCAGTATTTT,CARSQDRGTDTQYF
TRBV13,TRBJ2-1,.,.,TGTGCCAGCAGCTTAGGCCGGGGGGAGCAGTTCTTC,CASSLGRGEQFF
TRBV7-2,TRBJ2-5,.,.,TGTGCCAGCAGCCCACGTGAGGGGGTGAGGGAGACCCAGTACTTC,CASSPREGVRETQYF
TRBV28,TRBJ1-5,.,few,TGTGCCAGCAGGGGCGCTAATCAGCCCCAGCATTTT,CASRGANQPQHF
TRBV29-1,TRBJ2-1,TRBD2,.,TGCAGCGTTCGAGGGGACTACCTCTACAATGAGCAGTTCTTC,CSVRGDYLYNEQFF
TRBV5-5,TRBJ2-5,.,once,TGTGCCAGCAGCTTGGAGGCAGGGGTAGAAGAGACCCAGTACTTC,CASSLEAGVEETQYF
TRBV19,TRBJ1-5,.,once,TGTGCCAGTAACGCAGGGGTTGGAAATCAGCCCCAGCATTTT,CASNAGVGNQPQHF
TRBV28,TRBJ1-6,.,.,TGTGCCAGCAGTAAACAGGGTGGGACCTATAATTCACCCCTCCACTTT,CASSKQGGTYNSPLHF
TRBV6-5,TRBJ2-1,TRBD2,.,TGTGCCAGCAGGAGACTAGCGGGGCGTTCAAATGAGCAGTTCTTC,CASRRLAGRSNEQFF
TRBV29-1,TRBJ1-4,TRBD1,.,TGCAGCGTTTCGGAGGGGGCGGGGGGTGAAAAACTGTTTTTT,CSVSEGAGGEKLFF
TRBV19,TRBJ1-5,TRBD1,few,TGTGCCAGTAGTAGTCAGGGGGGCAATCAGCCCCAGCATTTT,CASSSQGGNQPQHF
TRBV6-5,TRBJ1-2,TRBD1,.,TGTGCCGGGGTAGGGCCGACAGGGAAGTTTGGCTACACCTTC,CAGVGPTGKFGYTF
TRBV6-6,TRBJ2-3,.,.,TGTGCCAGCAGTCCCAGGAGGTCCGGAGATACGCAGTATTTT,CASSPRRSGDTQYF
TRBV6-5,TRBJ1-2,TRBD1,.,TGTGCCAGCGGGACAGGGCTTAGAGGCTACACCTTC,CASGTGLRGYTF
TRBV5-4,TRBJ2-1,.,.,TGTGCCAGCAGCCGGGAGTACAATGAGCAGTTCTTC,CASSREYNEQFF
TRBV5-6,TRBJ2-5,TRBD1,.,TGTGCCAGCAGCCGGACAGGGCGAGAGACCCAGTACTTC,CASSRTGRETQYF
TRBV7-6,TRBJ1-6,.,.,TGTGCCAGCAGCTTAGCGCCCCAGGCCACGAATTCACCCCTCCACTTT,CASSLAPQATNSPLHF
TRBV3-1/TRBV3-2,TRBJ2-3,.,few,TGTGCCAGCAGCCAAGATCCAGGGCGGAGCACAGATACGCAGTATTTT,CASSQDPGRSTDTQYF
TRBV19,TRBJ2-4,.,.,TGTGCCAGTAGTACCCAAGGGACTAACATTCAGTACTTC,CASSTQGTNIQYF
TRBV18,TRBJ2-3,.,.,TGTGCCAGCTCACCGGGGGTGGCCAGGGGAATTCCAGATACGCAGTATTTT,CASSPGVARGIPDTQYF
TRBV6-5,TRBJ2-1,TRBD2,.,TGTGCCAGCAGTTACTCCGGGACTAGCGGGAGTGAGCAGTTCTTC,CASSYSGTSGSEQFF
TRBV6-2/TRBV6-3,TRBJ2-1,TRBD2,.,TGTGCCAGCAGTAAGAGGTACGGGGCGGGAGATGAGCAGTTCTTC,CASSKRYGAGDEQFF
TRBV2,TRBJ2-5,.,.,TGTGCCAGCAGTGACCCCGGGGGGCTCGGGGAGACCCAGTACTTC,CASSDPGGLGETQYF
TRBV6-2/TRBV6-3,TRBJ1-1,TRBD1,.,TGTGCCAGCAGTTACGGGACAGGGGGCACTGAAGCTTTCTTT,CASSYGTGGTEAFF
TRBV3-1/TRBV3-2,TRBJ1-4,TRBD1,.,TGTGCCAGCAGCCAACCGGGACAGATAAATGAAAAACTGTTTTTT,CASSQPGQINEKLFF
TRBV9,TRBJ2-3,TRBD2,once,TGTGCCAGCAGCCTAGAAGCGGGAGAGCGGATAGATACGCAGTATTTT,CASSLEAGERIDTQYF
TRBV27,TRBJ1-1,TRBD1,.,TGTGCCAGCAGTTCACCGGGACAGGGTTTGGCTAGCACTGAAGCTTTCTTT,CASSSPGQGLASTEAFF
TRBV5-1,TRBJ1-2,.,.,TGCGCCAGCAGCTTGGCAGGGTATGGCTACACCTTC,CASSLAGYGYTF
TRBV10-3,TRBJ2-5,TRBD1,.,TGTGCCATCGGCCAGAAGGGACAGGGGGGACAAGAGACCCAGTACTTC,CAIGQKGQGGQETQYF
TRBV5-6,TRBJ2-1,TRBD2,.,TGTGCCAGCAGCACCGGACTAGCGGGAGGGCCATTAGTCAATGAGCAGTTCTTC,CASSTGLAGGPLVNEQFF
TRBV4-2,TRBJ2-3,TRBD1,.,TGTGCCAGCACCCCAGGACAGGGTCAGTCAGATACGCAGTATTTT,CASTPGQGQSDTQYF
TRBV11-2,TRBJ2-2,.,few,TGTGCCAGCAGCTTAGGGGGACTGTACACCGGGGAGCTGTTTTTT,CASSLGGLYTGELFF
TRBV5-1,TRBJ2-2,.,.,TGCGCCAGCAGCGTTTCGGGACAGAACACCGGGGAGCTGTTTTTT,CASSVSGQNTGELFF
TRBV18,TRBJ2-3,TRBD2,.,TGTGCCAGCTCATCGGTAGCGGGACCGAGCACAGATACGCAGTATTTT,CASSSVAGPSTDTQYF
TRBV5-8,TRBJ1-6,.,.,TGTGCCAGCAGCCGGGGTCTTTCGGATTCACCCCTCCACTTT,CASSRGLSDSPLHF
TRBV20-1,TRBJ2-5,.,.,TGCAGTTGGGGGCGCGGAGAGACCCAGTACTTC,CSWGRGETQYF
TRBV3-1/TRBV3-2,TRBJ2-1,TRBD2,.,TGTGCCAGCAGATACACCGGGACTAGCGGCCACAATGAGCAGTTCTTC,CASRYTGTSGHNEQFF
TRBV12-3/TRBV12-4,TRBJ1-1,.,.,TGTGCCAGCAGTACAGGTCACACTGAAGCTTTCTTT,CASSTGHTEAFF
TRBV29-1,TRBJ1-2,.,.,TGCAGCGTTGAAGTTGTCAGTAACTATGGCTACACCTTC,CSVEVVSNYGYTF
TRBV27,TRBJ2-5,TRBD1,.,TGTGCCAGCAGTCGCAGGGACAGGGTGGGGGGCGGAGAGACCCAGTACTTC,CASSRRDRVGGGETQYF
TRBV7-9,TRBJ2-2,TRBD2,once,TGTGCCAGCAGCTCCCGTCTAGCGGGAGTGAGCACCGGGGAGCTGTTTTTT,CASSSRLAGVSTGELFF
TRBV5-1,TRBJ2-3,TRBD2,.,TGCGCCAGCAGCTTGGCCACAACTGGGGGGGGCACAGATACGCAGTATTTT,CASSLATTGGGTDTQYF
TRBV2,TRBJ1-1,.,few,TGTGCCAGCGGGAGGACATACACTGAAGCTTTCTTT,CASGRTYTEAFF
TRBV9,TRBJ2-1,TRBD1,.,TGTGCCAGCAGCCCGGGACAGGGGCCCAACAATGAGCAGTTCTTC,CASSPGQGPNNEQFF
TRBV25-1,TRBJ1-1,.,.,TGTGCCAGCAGTGAATGGGGTCCAAGGGGAAGAGCTTTCTTT,CASSEWGPRGRAFF
TRBV12-3/TRBV12-4,TRBJ1-6,.,.,TGTGCCAGCAGCCAGGGCTTCGGTTCACCCCTCCACTTT,CASSQGFGSPLHF
TRBV6-2/TRBV6-3,TRBJ2-1,.,.,TGTGCCAGCAGTTTCCCAATATCGACTGTTAATGAGCAGTTCTTC,CASSFPISTVNEQFF
TRBV6-1,TRBJ2-3,.,.,TGTGCCACCACACGTAGCGGCCCAGATACGCAGTATTTT,CATTRSGPDTQYF
TRBV24-1,TRBJ1-2,TRBD1,.,TGTGCCACCAGTGAACGGACAGGGACATTCTATGGCTACACCTTC,CATSERTGTFYGYTF
TRBV11-2,TRBJ1-1,.,.,TGTGCCAGCAGCTTAGACAGGGTTAACACTGAAGCTTTCTTT,CASSLDRVNTEAFF